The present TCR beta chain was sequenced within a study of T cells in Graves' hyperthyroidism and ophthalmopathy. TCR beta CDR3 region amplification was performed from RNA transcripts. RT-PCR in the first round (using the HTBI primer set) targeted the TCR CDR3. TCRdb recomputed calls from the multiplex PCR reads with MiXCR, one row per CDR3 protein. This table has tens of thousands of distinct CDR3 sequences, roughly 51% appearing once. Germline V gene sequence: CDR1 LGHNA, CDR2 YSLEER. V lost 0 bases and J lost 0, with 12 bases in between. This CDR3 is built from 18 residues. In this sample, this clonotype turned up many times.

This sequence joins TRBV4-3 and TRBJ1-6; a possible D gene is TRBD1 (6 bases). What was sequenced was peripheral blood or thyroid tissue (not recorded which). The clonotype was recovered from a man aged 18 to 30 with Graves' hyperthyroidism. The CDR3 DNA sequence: TGCGCCAGCAGCCAAGAAACAGGGACCAGCTCCTATAATTCACCCCTCCACTTT. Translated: CASSQETGTSSYNSPLHF.